These 3 T cell receptor beta chains came from one sample sequenced in a study of shared clonotypes between healthy human individuals. Sequencing was performed with immunoSEQ multiplex PCR; in TCRdb, only in-frame clones are kept and a portion is missing. The sample holds around 2,000,000 clones, around 95% seen once. The sequencing sample was made of naive CD4+ T cells sorted from blood. Subset noted: CD45RA+ positively selected. These receptors were obtained from a man aged 18 to 30 in good health.

V gene TRBV19 combines with J gene TRBJ1-2; the D is unclear. Trimming removed 3 bases at V and 0 bases at J, with 8 bases between. The CDR3 loop spans 14 amino acids. The germline CDR1 and CDR2 sequences are LNHDA and SQIVND (reference sequence). In nucleotides, the CDR3 is TGTGCCAGTAGTATTCCAGGAGCTAACTATGGCTACACCTTC. Encoded protein: CASSIPGANYGYTF.

This clone was seen once. The chain employs TRBV4-2 and TRBJ1-2, with D unresolved. The CDR3 is 16 residues long. The germline V gene encodes CDR1 LGHNA and CDR2 YNFKEQ. V dropped 1 base and J dropped 8 bases, with 20 bases sitting between them. DNA for the CDR3: TGTGCCAGCAGCCAAGCTGTTGGCGGAGCGGAATGGGGCTACACCTTC. It is translated as CASSQAVGGAEWGYTF.

The chain employs TRBV6-6 and TRBJ2-5; tentatively, D is TRBD2 (5 bases). The germline V gene encodes CDR1 MNHNY and CDR2 SVGAGI (reference sequence). V gave up 5 bases and J gave up 7 bases, with 8 bases separating them. CDR3 length: 11 amino acids. DNA for the CDR3: TGTGCCAGCAGTGGAGAGGGGACCCAGTACTTC. Translated: CASSGEGTQYF.